The T cell receptor (beta chain) under discussion was sequenced for a study of blood T cell repertoires in COVID-19. Method: immunoSEQ multiplex PCR; TCRdb's copy keeps in-frame clones and lacks some. The sample lists under 90,000 clones, roughly 80% occurring once. Germline V gene sequence: CDR1 SGHRS, CDR2 YFSETQ. Trimming took off 1 base at V and 0 bases at J, with 13 bases between the two ends. CDR3 length equals 16 residues. The sample consisted of peripheral blood. This sequence joins TRBV5-1 and TRBJ1-2, with D tentatively TRBD1 (5 bases). This receptor was taken from a woman at least 80 years old with active or convalescent COVID-19. The CDR3, as DNA: TGCGCCAGCAGCTTGTCCTCAGGGCCTACTAACTATGGCTACACCTTC. Its translation is CASSLSSGPTNYGYTF.